These 25 T cell receptor beta chains share one sample of origin, sequenced in a study of cytomegalovirus exposure and HLA in healthy donors. The study ran its PCR with 60 Vbeta and 13 Jbeta primers. Profiled with immunoSEQ multiplex PCR; TCRdb holds only in-frame clones, not every one. Of over 150,000 clones listed, 75% to 90% are singletons. Sample: PBMCs. The receptors were sampled from a male donor in good health and CMV-seronegative.

In this sample, this clone turned up a few times. This chain connects TRBV6-1 to TRBJ1-2, with a possible D match to TRBD1 (5 bases). The CDR3 is made up of 11 amino acids. Germline V gene data show CDR1 as MNHNS and CDR2 as SASEGT. V lost 6 bases to trimming and J lost 6 bases, with 8 bases between them. CDR3 sequence: CASRGRDGYTF. Here the CDR3 DNA reads TGTGCCAGCAGAGGCAGGGATGGCTACACCTTC.

The chain employs TRBV28 and TRBJ1-5; D is undetermined. The CDR3 contains 14 residues. Germline V CDR1 and CDR2: MDHEN, SYDVKM. V shed 3 bases and J shed 2 bases, with 8 bases lying between them. Here the CDR3 reads CASSLAGRNQPQHF. The DNA of the CDR3 is TGTGCCAGCAGTTTGGCTGGGCGCAATCAGCCCCAGCATTTT.

This sequence joins TRBV5-1 and TRBJ1-4, with D perhaps TRBD1 (6 bases). Deletions cut 0 bases from V and 7 bases from J, with 13 bases between. The germline CDR1 and CDR2 sequences are SGHRS and YFSETQ. CDR3 length: 15 amino acids. CDR3 sequence: CASSLEGGESEKLFF. Here the CDR3 DNA reads TGCGCCAGCAGCTTGGAGGGGGGGGAGAGTGAAAAACTGTTTTTT.

This clone was detected only a few times. The identical CDR3 is also encoded by other nucleotide sequences in the sample. The rearrangement uses TRBV5-1 and TRBJ1-1, with no clear D. The CDR3 totals 13 residues. Trimming pared 3 bases from V and 0 bases from J, leaving 6 bases between. CDR1 is SGHRS and CDR2 is YFSETQ in the germline V gene. CDR3 coding DNA: TGCGCCAGCAGCTCATCCCTGAACACTGAAGCTTTCTTT. This gives the protein CASSSSLNTEAFF.

This clone has just a few counts. The gene calls are TRBV5-1 and TRBJ2-1, with TRBD2 matching 7 bases. V was clipped by 0 bases and J by 1 base; unmatched bases: 1. Germline CDR1 reads SGHRS; CDR2 reads YFSETQ. The CDR3 loop spans 15 amino acids. The CDR3 DNA reads as TGCGCCAGCAGCTTGGGCGGGGGTTCCTACAATGAGCAGTTCTTC. As protein: CASSLGGGSYNEQFF. Full variable domain (remainder filled in from reference TRBV5-1 and TRBJ2-1): KAGVTQTPRYLIKTRGQQVTLSCSPISGHRSVSWYQQTPGQGLQFLFEYFSETQRNKGNFPGRFSGRQFSNSRSEMNVSTLELGDSALYLCASSLGGGSYNEQFFGPGTRLTVL.

CDR3 in amino acids: CSADVPGDEAFF. CDR3 DNA: TGCAGCGCCGACGTCCCGGGGGATGAAGCTTTCTTT. This chain links TRBV29-1 with TRBJ1-1; D might be TRBD1 (5 bases). Per germline, CDR1 SQVTM and CDR2 ANQGSEA. This CDR3 region has 12 residues. V was pared by 7 bases and J by 7 bases, with 16 bases between.

The rearrangement uses TRBV6-5 and TRBJ1-1, with D possibly TRBD1 on 6 matching bases. This CDR3 has 16 amino acids. Germline V gene lookup returns CDR1 MNHEY and CDR2 SVGAGI. Trimming removed 0 bases at V and 0 bases at J, with 11 bases between. CDR3 coding DNA: TGTGCCAGCAGTTACTCGACAGGTACGATGAACACTGAAGCTTTCTTT. Its translation: CASSYSTGTMNTEAFF.

This chain joins TRBV4-1 and TRBJ2-3; 9 nucleotides line up with TRBD2. The length of the CDR3 is 16 residues. Germline values: CDR1 MGHRA, CDR2 YSYEKL. Trimming at V came to 4 bases and at J to 2 bases, leaving 7 bases not matched to a gene. CDR3 loop: CASSRRASGATDTQYF. The CDR3 DNA reads as TGCGCCAGCAGCCGTAGGGCTAGCGGGGCCACAGATACGCAGTATTTT.

The gene calls are TRBV18 and TRBJ2-4, with TRBD1 identical over 7 bases. Trimming at V came to 6 bases and at J to 6 bases, leaving 11 bases not matched to a gene. Germline V CDR1 and CDR2: KGHSH, LQKENI. The CDR3 is made up of 15 amino acids. CDR3: CASSYTTGSGNIQYF. The CDR3 nucleotides read TGTGCCAGCTCCTACACGACAGGGTCTGGAAACATTCAGTACTTC.

The chain couples TRBV4-2 to TRBJ1-6; tentative D call: TRBD1 (5 bases). The CDR3 is 15 amino acids. V was shortened by 3 bases and J by 7 bases, with 13 bases between the two germline ends. The germline CDR1 and CDR2 sequences are LGHNA and YNFKEQ. This CDR3 is CASSHRGNSNSPLHF. CDR3 sequence (DNA): TGTGCCAGCAGCCATCGGGGGAACAGCAATTCACCCCTCCACTTT.

The genes are TRBV27 and TRBJ2-7; the match to TRBD1 covers 8 bases. The germline V gene encodes CDR1 MNHEY and CDR2 SMNVEV (reference sequence). This CDR3 spans 14 amino acids. After removal of 5 bases from V and 4 bases from J, the junction contained 7 bases not matched to a gene. The CDR3 loop reads CASSRGQGLYEQYF. The CDR3 DNA is TGTGCCAGCAGTCGCGGACAGGGCCTTTACGAGCAGTACTTC.

The chain recombines TRBV6-6 with TRBJ1-5, with 7 bases identical to TRBD1. The CDR3 spans 13 residues. The ends lost 8 bases at V and 7 bases at J; junction bases unmatched: 8. In germline, CDR1 is MNHNY, CDR2 SVGAGI (reference sequence). CDR3 loop: CASGGQATQPQHF. The CDR3 nucleotides are TGTGCCAGCGGAGGACAGGCCACCCAGCCCCAGCATTTT.

To note about this clone: This same CDR3 is encoded by further DNA sequences in the sample. The chain has TRBV11-2 and TRBJ2-2; D is perhaps TRBD1 (6 bases). CDR3 size: 15 residues. CDR1 and CDR2 from the germline V gene are SGHAT and FQNNGV. The V end lost 5 bases, the J end lost 0 bases, and 10 bases lay between the germline ends. The CDR3 here is CASSPRTANTGELFF. The CDR3 DNA reads as TGTGCCAGCAGCCCTAGGACAGCGAACACCGGGGAGCTGTTTTTT.

The rearrangement uses TRBV18 and TRBJ2-7, with 9 bases that match TRBD2. CDR3 length equals 15 residues. The V gene's germline CDR1 is KGHSH and CDR2 LQKENI. The V gene end was trimmed by 2 bases and the J gene end by 2 bases; junction bases not matched to a gene: 4. This CDR3 reads CASSPGSGGTYEQYF. DNA for the CDR3: TGTGCCAGCTCACCAGGGAGCGGGGGGACCTACGAGCAGTACTTC.

This clone occurred once. This chain links TRBV29-1 with TRBJ2-3; 9 nucleotides match TRBD1. Germline assignment: CDR1 SQVTM and CDR2 ANQGSEA. The CDR3 is made up of 15 amino acids. V shed 6 bases, J shed 2 bases, and the junction held 9 bases outside the gene matches. Written as DNA, the CDR3 is TGCAGCGTATACAGGGGGCCCCTCTACACAGATACGCAGTATTTT. Its translation is CSVYRGPLYTDTQYF.

The CDR3 bases are TGTGCCTGGAACAGGGCCATGAACACTGAAGCTTTCTTT. It translates to CAWNRAMNTEAFF. The V gene is TRBV30, the J gene TRBJ1-1, with TRBD1 as a possible D gene (6 bases). Deletions cut 4 bases from V and 0 bases from J, with 9 bases between. This CDR3 spans 13 amino acids. The germline V gene has CDR1 GTSNPN and CDR2 SVGIG (reference sequence).

This chain links TRBV4-3 with TRBJ2-3, with D perhaps TRBD2 (6 bases). The germline gives CDR1 LGHNA, CDR2 YSLEER. The length of the CDR3 is 14 residues. Trimming pared 1 base from V and 4 bases from J, leaving 9 bases between. In nucleotides, the CDR3 is TGCGCCAGCAGCCAAGGTGGCGGGGCAGATACGCAGTATTTT. Translated, it gives CASSQGGGADTQYF.

The rearrangement links TRBV5-1 to TRBJ2-5; the match to TRBD2 covers 10 bases. Unmatched junction bases numbered 0, after V lost 2 bases and J lost 2 bases. CDR1 and CDR2 (germline): SGHRS, YFSETQ. The CDR3 is 14 amino acids. CDR3 in amino acids: CASSFSGGQETQYF. CDR3 DNA sequence: TGCGCCAGCAGCTTTAGCGGGGGGCAAGAGACCCAGTACTTC.

V is TRBV4-2 and J is TRBJ2-5, with D possibly matching TRBD2 (5 bases). This CDR3 comprises 14 residues. Germline CDR1 and CDR2: LGHNA and YNFKEQ. Between the trimmed V and J ends, which lost 4 bases and 2 bases, there was a span of 11 bases. The CDR3 reads CASSPSEGQETQYF. CDR3 coding DNA: TGTGCCAGCAGCCCGAGTGAGGGACAAGAGACCCAGTACTTC.

This chain joins TRBV19 and TRBJ1-4; maybe TRBD1 (5 bases). From germline, CDR1 is LNHDA and CDR2 SQIVND (reference sequence). Deletions cut 7 bases from V and 0 bases from J, with 15 bases between. This CDR3 has 16 amino acids. The CDR3 DNA follows: TGTGCCAGTAATGGGGGGTCGGTCGCAACTAATGAAAAACTGTTTTTT. It specifies CASNGGSVATNEKLFF.

V usage is TRBV5-6 and J usage is TRBJ1-5; D uncertain. The germline V and J ends were trimmed by 0 bases and 10 bases, with 11 bases remaining between them. CDR1 is SGHDT and CDR2 is YYEEEE in the germline V gene. The CDR3 runs to 13 residues. CDR3 DNA sequence: TGTGCCAGCAGCTTGGCCCCCGAGGAACCCCAGCATTTT. Residues: CASSLAPEEPQHF.

This clone came up a few times. The V gene is TRBV5-4, the J gene TRBJ1-1; D ambiguous. The V and J ends lost 1 base and 5 bases respectively, with 15 bases between them. CDR1 and CDR2 from the germline V gene are SGHNT and YYREEE (reference sequence). This CDR3 contains 15 residues. The CDR3 is CASSLFIGPGTEAFF. CDR3 bases: TGTGCCAGCAGCTTGTTTATAGGGCCGGGGACTGAAGCTTTCTTT.

The rearrangement joins TRBV5-6 to TRBJ1-2; 10 nucleotides align to TRBD1. The CDR3 loop spans 16 amino acids. The V segment lost 2 bases and the J segment 1 base; nucleotides outside the gene matches: 5. Germline loops: CDR1 SGHDT, CDR2 YYEEEE. The CDR3 region is CASSFGGQGLNYGYTF. CDR3 DNA: TGTGCCAGCAGCTTTGGGGGACAGGGGCTTAACTATGGCTACACCTTC.

This chain links TRBV19 with TRBJ1-1; D gene unclear. Per germline, CDR1 LNHDA and CDR2 SQIVND (reference sequence). The CDR3 consists of 12 residues. V gave up 6 bases and J gave up 10 bases, with 15 bases separating them. CDR3 protein: CASSPPSELAFF. DNA for the CDR3: TGTGCCAGTAGCCCCCCGTCCGAACTAGCTTTCTTT.

The J gene is TRBJ1-5, the V gene TRBV6-6, with no clear D. CDR3 length equals 14 residues. The V end lost 5 bases, the J end lost 4 bases, and 12 bases lay between the germline ends. Germline lookup yields CDR1 MNHNY and CDR2 SVGAGI (reference sequence). The CDR3 coding sequence is TGTGCCAGCAGTAGAAGTGAGGGAAATCAGCCCCAGCATTTT. It specifies CASSRSEGNQPQHF.